Following are 10 T cell receptor beta chains from one sample sequenced in a study of OX40 agonist ivuxolimab in advanced cancers. Sequencing was performed with immunoSEQ multiplex PCR; in TCRdb, only in-frame clones are kept and a portion is missing. The table lists about 69,000 clones, about 89% of them singletons, with about 0.29% in the top ten. The input for sequencing was CD4+ or CD8+ T cells sorted from blood, taken in a trial of the OX40 agonist ivuxolimab. The receptors shown here come from an adult with an advanced solid tumor such as melanoma, head and neck, liver or kidney cancer.

The chain is built from TRBV19 and TRBJ1-1; 8 bases line up with TRBD1. This CDR3 contains 14 residues. The V segment lost 10 bases and the J segment 7 bases; nucleotides outside the gene matches: 14. Germline CDR1 LNHDA, CDR2 SQIVND (reference sequence). This CDR3 is CATAETGGRLEAFF. For the CDR3, the DNA is TGTGCCACTGCCGAAACAGGGGGAAGACTTGAAGCTTTCTTT.

This chain links TRBV5-1 with TRBJ2-5, with 7 bases identical to TRBD2. CDR3 length: 14 amino acids. Losses at the gene ends were 0 bases for V and 3 bases for J; bases not matched to a gene: 2. Germline V gives CDR1 SGHRS, CDR2 YFSETQ. This chain's CDR3 is CASSLVAGEETQYF. The DNA for the CDR3 is TGCGCCAGCAGCTTGGTTGCGGGAGAAGAGACCCAGTACTTC.

The chain employs TRBV2 and TRBJ2-3, with 13 positions matching TRBD2. This CDR3 comprises 16 residues. Looked up from germline, CDR1 is SNHLY and CDR2 is FYNNEI. Unmatched junction bases numbered 7, after V lost 6 bases and J lost 4 bases. The CDR3 nucleotides read TGTGCCAGCAGATTTTCACTAGCGGGAGGGTCAGATACGCAGTATTTT. Translating gives CASRFSLAGGSDTQYF. Using reference TRBV2 and TRBJ2-3 for the parts outside the CDR3, the full variable domain is EPEVTQTPSHQVTQMGQEVILRCVPISNHLYFYWYRQILGQKVEFLVSFYNNEISEKSEIFDDQFSVERPDGSNFTLKIRSTKLEDSAMYFCASRFSLAGGSDTQYFGPGTRLTVL.

The V call is TRBV29-1, the J call TRBJ2-3; D tentatively reads TRBD1 or TRBD2 (5 bases each). V was clipped by 4 bases and J by 1 base, with 12 bases between them. The V gene's germline CDR1 is SQVTM and CDR2 ANQGSEA. The CDR3 has 14 residues. CDR3: CSVGGGAGTDTQYF. The CDR3 DNA is TGCAGCGTTGGGGGCGGAGCGGGCACAGATACGCAGTATTTT.

The CDR3 loop is CASSSRLGAQYF. The CDR3 coding sequence is TGTGCCAGCAGCTCTAGACTAGGGGCGCAGTATTTT. V and J are TRBV7-8 and TRBJ2-3, with D perhaps matching TRBD2 (6 bases). Trimming took off 4 bases at V and 10 bases at J, with 12 bases between the two ends. The CDR3 is made up of 12 amino acids. The germline V gene encodes CDR1 SGHVS and CDR2 FQNEAQ.

This chain joins TRBV11-2 and TRBJ2-7; 9 bases map to TRBD2. V lost 7 bases to trimming and J lost 3 bases; unmatched junction nucleotides: 13. Germline CDR1 SGHAT, CDR2 FQNNGV. The CDR3 is 16 amino acids. CDR3 bases: TGTGCCAGCACCCCCAGGGGACTAGCAGCCCACTACGAGCAGTACTTC. Its translation: CASTPRGLAAHYEQYF.

The chain uses TRBV7-9 and TRBJ1-4, with D tentatively TRBD1 (5 bases). The ends were cut back, 5 bases at V and 1 base at J, with 8 bases in the middle. The length of the CDR3 is 14 residues. Germline V gene sequence: CDR1 SEHNR, CDR2 FQNEAQ (reference sequence). The CDR3 is CASSRGITNEKLFF. For the CDR3, the DNA is TGTGCCAGCAGCCGGGGGATAACTAATGAAAAACTGTTTTTT. Variable domain in full (rest from reference TRBV7-9 and TRBJ1-4): DTGVSQNPRHKITKRGQNVTFRCDPISEHNRLYWYRQTLGQGPEFLTYFQNEAQLEKSRLLSDRFSAERPKGSFSTLEIQRTEQGDSAMYLCASSRGITNEKLFFGSGTQLSVL.

The chain joins TRBV5-6 to TRBJ2-5; 8 nucleotides line up with TRBD1. The J call is doubtful: the DNA matches TRBJ2-7 better. The CDR3 extends over 12 amino acids. CDR1 SGHDT and CDR2 YYEEEE come from the germline V gene. The CDR3 sequence: CASRLDRGEQYF. As DNA, the CDR3 is TGTGCCAGCAGACTCGACAGGGGCGAGCAGTACTTC.

This chain joins TRBV2 and TRBJ1-2, with D possibly TRBD1 on 6 matching bases. Germline V gives CDR1 SNHLY, CDR2 FYNNEI. The CDR3 runs to 14 residues. Deletions cut 4 bases from V and 2 bases from J, with 11 bases between. The chain's CDR3 is CASSAGTPNYGYTF. DNA of the CDR3: TGTGCCAGCAGTGCCGGGACACCAAACTATGGCTACACCTTC.

The chain recombines TRBV19 with TRBJ1-1; 7 bases align to TRBD1. Germline CDR1 LNHDA, CDR2 SQIVND (reference sequence). The CDR3 has 14 residues. The J segment lost 5 bases and the V segment lost 6 bases, leaving 9 bases of the junction unmatched. The CDR3 protein is CASRTDRVRTEAFF. The DNA of the CDR3 is TGTGCCAGTAGAACAGACAGGGTAAGGACTGAAGCTTTCTTT.